This record concerns one T cell receptor (beta chain) sequence. The J segment lost 1 base and the V segment lost 3 bases, leaving 1 base of the junction unmatched. Germline assignment: CDR1 MDHEN and CDR2 SYDVKM. The CDR3 covers 15 residues. Random hexamers were used to reverse transcribe roughly 0.5 to 1 ug of RNA. Multiplex PCR with immunoSEQ amplified the TCR beta CDR3 across 54 Vbeta and 13 Jbeta. Via MiXCR, TCRdb re-called the immunoSEQ multiplex PCR reads, giving one row per CDR3 protein. The data show about 280,000 distinct CDR3 sequences, about 88% seen once. This sample was taken from a study of CD8 T cells in Susac syndrome. TCR beta sequencing covered blood CD8+ and CD4+ T cells. In the multiple sclerosis control group, patients were treatment-naive and had stable or active relapsing-remitting disease. The CD8+ and CD4+ T cells were isolated magnetically using a negative isolation approach, whereas the TEMRA cells were enriched by FACS.

This sequence originates from a human donor with multiple sclerosis. The chain recombines TRBV28 with TRBJ2-5; 11 nucleotides align to TRBD1. What was sequenced was CD8+ T cells from PBMCs. The CDR3 loop reads CASSLGTGGQETQYF. The CDR3 DNA reads TGTGCCAGCAGTTTGGGGACAGGGGGCCAAGAGACCCAGTACTTC.